Shown below are 8 T cell receptor beta chains from a single sample sequenced in a study of T cell responses to AZD1222 COVID-19 vaccine. Data came from immunoSEQ multiplex PCR; TCRdb stores just in-frame clones and leaves some out. The sample has 200,000 or so clones, approximately 93% seen once. The sequencing used peripheral blood, collected 28 days after the second AZD1222 dose. These receptors were obtained from an adult who received the AZD1222 COVID-19 vaccine.

The chain recombines TRBV25-1 with TRBJ1-1, with D unclear. Germline CDR1 MGHDK, CDR2 SYGVNS. Trimming pared 6 bases from V and 3 bases from J, leaving 14 bases between. The CDR3 has 14 amino acids. Here the CDR3 reads CASRSQDGDTEAFF. The CDR3 DNA reads TGTGCCAGCAGGTCTCAGGATGGGGACACTGAAGCTTTCTTT.

This sequence joins TRBV29-1 and TRBJ2-7, with a possible D match to TRBD2 (6 bases). The CDR3 covers 13 residues. Germline CDR1 is SQVTM and CDR2 is ANQGSEA. V lost 4 bases and J lost 7, with 17 bases in between. DNA of the CDR3: TGCAGCGTTGCCCTAGGAGGGGCGGGAGAGCAGTACTTC. Translated: CSVALGGAGEQYF.

The gene calls are TRBV11-2 and TRBJ1-2; D not resolved. Trimming removed 0 bases at V and 10 bases at J, with 12 bases between. The CDR3 runs 13 residues. Germline-derived CDR1 and CDR2 are SGHAT and FQNNGV. CDR3 region: CASSLDSPTSYTF. The CDR3 DNA sequence: TGTGCCAGCAGCTTAGACAGCCCTACCTCCTACACCTTC. The full variable domain, its missing parts supplied by reference TRBV11-2 and TRBJ1-2, is EAGVAQSPRYKIIEKRQSVAFWCNPISGHATLYWYQQILGQGPKLLIQFQNNGVVDDSQLPKDRFSAERLKGVDSTLKIQPAKLEDSAVYLCASSLDSPTSYTFGSGTRLTVV.

V gene TRBV6-5 combines with J gene TRBJ1-2; D may be TRBD1 (5 bases). Germline V gene sequence: CDR1 MNHEY, CDR2 SVGAGI. Trimming took 10 bases from V and 5 from J, leaving 17 bases between them. This CDR3 region has 13 residues. The CDR3 sequence is CATRTPGQYGYTF. The CDR3 coding sequence is TGTGCCACCCGCACTCCGGGGCAGTATGGCTACACCTTC.

The chain combines TRBV5-1 with TRBJ2-7; D not resolved. There are 14 residues in the CDR3. CDR1 and CDR2 (germline): SGHRS, YFSETQ. The germline V and J ends were trimmed by 4 bases and 1 base, with 12 bases remaining between them. This CDR3 reads CASSGSTASYEQYF. The CDR3 coding sequence is TGCGCCAGCAGCGGTTCTACGGCGTCCTACGAGCAGTACTTC.

The gene calls are TRBV5-5 and TRBJ2-1; TRBD2 matches 7 bases. V was pared by 3 bases and J by 6 bases, with 9 bases of the junction left unmatched. This CDR3 has 15 residues. Germline CDR1 and CDR2: SGHKS and YYEKEE (reference sequence). In nucleotides, the CDR3 is TGTGCCAGCAGCTGGGGGAGGGGTCGTGGCAATGAGCAGTTCTTC. Translating gives CASSWGRGRGNEQFF.

The V call is TRBV2, the J call TRBJ1-2; unclear D gene. V was cut by 5 bases and J by 2 bases, with 3 bases left in between. The V gene's germline CDR1 is SNHLY and CDR2 FYNNEI. The CDR3 extends over 11 amino acids. The CDR3 coding sequence is TGTGCCAGCAGTCCCAACTATGGCTACACCTTC. This gives the protein CASSPNYGYTF.

The chain links TRBV6-5 to TRBJ1-2, with D perhaps matching TRBD1 (6 bases). Germline V gene sequence: CDR1 MNHEY, CDR2 SVGAGI. The CDR3 runs 13 residues. V lost 5 bases, J lost 4 bases, and 11 bases lay in between. CDR3 DNA: TGTGCCAGCAGTCCGGCAGGGGTCTATGGCTACACCTTC. This gives the protein CASSPAGVYGYTF.